Shown below are 29 T cell receptor beta chains from a single sample sequenced in a study of cytomegalovirus exposure and HLA in healthy donors. Primers included in the PCR were 60 Vbeta and 13 Jbeta primers. Sequenced by immunoSEQ multiplex PCR; TCRdb stores in-frame clones only, minus some. The sample has 150,000 to 200,000 clones, around 80% seen once. The sample taken for sequencing was PBMCs. The receptors here all came from a woman between 45 and 60 years old in good health and CMV-seropositive.

This chain joins TRBV19 and TRBJ1-2; 8 bases agree with TRBD1. V was pared by 6 bases and J by 4 bases, with 4 bases of the junction left unmatched. Germline lookup yields CDR1 LNHDA and CDR2 SQIVND (reference sequence). The CDR3 length is 13 residues. The CDR3 DNA is TGTGCCAGTAGGCACAGGGGGGTCTATGGCTACACCTTC. Translating gives CASRHRGVYGYTF.

The chain joins TRBV12-5 to TRBJ1-1; a weak D match, TRBD1 (5 bases). The length of the CDR3 is 15 residues. CDR1 and CDR2 from the germline V gene are LGHNT and FRNRAP. The germline V and J ends were trimmed by 2 bases and 4 bases, with 14 bases remaining between them. CDR3 in amino acids: CASGLSGGGSTEAFF. The CDR3 region has the DNA TGTGCTAGTGGTTTGAGTGGGGGAGGTAGCACTGAAGCTTTCTTT. Full variable domain (remainder filled in from reference TRBV12-5 and TRBJ1-1): DARVTQTPRHKVTEMGQEVTMRCQPILGHNTVFWYRQTMMQGLELLAYFRNRAPLDDSGMPKDRFSAEMPDATLATLKIQPSEPRDSAVYFCASGLSGGGSTEAFFGQGTRLTVV.

There are a few counts of this clone. This specimen includes other DNA sequences encoding the same CDR3. The rearrangement uses TRBV7-9 and TRBJ2-7, with TRBD1 matching over 9 bases. Germline V lookup: CDR1 SEHNR, CDR2 FQNEAQ (reference sequence). This CDR3 is built from 14 residues. V lost 5 bases and J lost 2; bases outside the gene matches: 4. CDR3 protein: CASSLDRGTYEQYF. The CDR3 bases are TGTGCCAGCAGCCTGGACAGGGGAACCTACGAGCAGTACTTC.

For the CDR3, the DNA is TGCGCCAGCAGCCCGGGGTGGAGACCTGAAGCTTTCTTT. Amino acid sequence: CASSPGWRPEAFF. The chain links TRBV5-1 to TRBJ1-1; no definite D call. CDR1 and CDR2 (germline): SGHRS, YFSETQ. Trimming shortened V by 4 bases and J by 6 bases, and 13 bases separated the two germline ends. This CDR3 is 13 amino acids long.

The V and J genes are TRBV27 and TRBJ1-3; 9 bases match TRBD1. Germline lookup yields CDR1 MNHEY and CDR2 SMNVEV (reference sequence). With 8 bases clipped from V and 1 base from J, the junction kept 12 bases outside the gene matches. CDR3 length: 17 residues. The CDR3 here is CASSTGTGSFSGNTIYF. CDR3 bases: TGTGCCAGCTCGACCGGGACAGGGAGTTTTTCTGGAAACACCATATATTTT.

This clone has just a few counts. This rearrangement joins TRBV27 to TRBJ2-7, with TRBD2 identical over 12 bases. J lost 6 bases, V lost 4 bases, and 4 bases had no gene match. Germline CDR1 MNHEY, CDR2 SMNVEV (reference sequence). This CDR3 is built from 14 residues. CDR3 DNA: TGTGCCAGCAGTTCTGGACTAGCGGGGCGCGAGCAGTACTTC. Protein sequence: CASSSGLAGREQYF.

The chain recombines TRBV19 with TRBJ2-7; no reliable D call. Trimming left V 1 base short and J 6 bases short, with 10 bases between. Germline V gene data show CDR1 as LNHDA and CDR2 as SQIVND (reference sequence). The CDR3 runs 13 residues. The CDR3 protein is CASSIGSGVEQYF. The DNA of the CDR3 is TGTGCCAGTAGTATAGGTTCAGGTGTCGAGCAGTACTTC.

The V and J genes are TRBV18 and TRBJ1-2, with D maybe TRBD1 (5 bases). Trimming cost V 6 bases and J 3 bases, with 8 bases left between them. Germline CDR1 and CDR2: KGHSH and LQKENI. The CDR3 spans 12 residues. The CDR3 reads CASSPTDYGYTF. The CDR3 DNA is TGTGCCAGCTCGCCGACAGACTATGGCTACACCTTC.

A few counts support this clone. V gene TRBV15 combines with J gene TRBJ2-7; 7 bases are shared with TRBD2. CDR3 size: 14 residues. Germline CDR1 reads LNHNV; CDR2 reads YYDKDF (reference sequence). Losses at the gene ends were 6 bases for V and 2 bases for J; bases not matched to a gene: 7. CDR3 sequence reads: CATSQRDATYEQYF. CDR3 DNA: TGTGCCACCAGTCAGCGGGACGCAACCTACGAGCAGTACTTC.

The V call is TRBV6-5, the J call TRBJ1-3; D is unresolved. CDR3 length: 13 residues. V was trimmed by 6 bases and J by 0 bases, leaving 6 bases between them. The germline gives CDR1 MNHEY, CDR2 SVGAGI. The CDR3 coding sequence is TGTGCCAGCAGAACTAGCTCTGGAAACACCATATATTTT. It is translated as CASRTSSGNTIYF.

The rearrangement links TRBV6-1 to TRBJ1-5; D gene ambiguous. Germline V gives CDR1 MNHNS, CDR2 SASEGT. This CDR3 contains 16 residues. Trimming pared 2 bases from V and 1 base from J, leaving 12 bases between. In DNA form, the CDR3 reads TGTGCCAGCAGTGAATGGTCCTGGGCCAGCAATCAGCCCCAGCATTTT. Residues: CASSEWSWASNQPQHF.

The chain uses TRBV30 and TRBJ2-5; a possible D gene is TRBD2 (6 bases). The CDR3 totals 11 residues. V was trimmed by 0 bases and J by 10 bases, leaving 9 bases between them. Germline-derived CDR1 and CDR2 are GTSNPN and SVGIG (reference sequence). The CDR3 protein is CAWSVLEGQYF. The CDR3 bases are TGTGCCTGGAGTGTACTGGAGGGCCAGTACTTC.

The chain couples TRBV2 to TRBJ1-2; TRBD1 agrees at 7 bases. Germline V CDR1 and CDR2: SNHLY, FYNNEI. The CDR3 length is 12 residues. The junction had 6 bases not matched to a gene; V was cut back by 6 bases and J by 8 bases. CDR3 sequence reads: CASSRQGDGYTF. CDR3 coding DNA: TGTGCCAGCAGCCGACAGGGCGACGGCTACACCTTC.

This clone was recorded a few times. This CDR3 is CASSPRGEETQYF. The CDR3 bases are TGTGCCAGCAGCCCTCGGGGTGAAGAGACCCAGTACTTC. The chain employs TRBV5-8 and TRBJ2-5, with a weak D call TRBD2 (5 bases). The CDR3 length is 13 residues. The germline V and J ends were trimmed by 4 bases and 3 bases, with 10 bases remaining between them. The germline V gene has CDR1 SGHTS and CDR2 YDEGEE.

This chain connects TRBV9 to TRBJ1-5; D unresolved. Germline assignment: CDR1 SGDLS and CDR2 YYNGEE. V lost 0 bases and J 4 bases, leaving 8 bases between the germline ends. The CDR3 extends over 14 amino acids. This CDR3 reads CASSVGAANQPQHF. CDR3 bases: TGTGCCAGCAGCGTAGGGGCCGCTAATCAGCCCCAGCATTTT.

This chain uses TRBV5-1 with TRBJ2-5; no reliable D call. Trimming removed 0 bases at V and 4 bases at J, with 7 bases between. CDR3 length: 13 amino acids. CDR1 and CDR2 (germline): SGHRS, YFSETQ. CDR3 amino acids: CASSLVLLETQYF. The CDR3 DNA reads as TGCGCCAGCAGCTTGGTCCTTCTAGAGACCCAGTACTTC.

The chain uses TRBV27 and TRBJ2-5, with D tentatively TRBD1 (5 bases). CDR1 is MNHEY, CDR2 SMNVEV, per germline (reference sequence). This CDR3 is 13 amino acids long. V lost 0 bases to trimming and J lost 7 bases, with 9 bases between them. CDR3 sequence (DNA): TGTGCCAGCAGTTTATCGTGGGGCGGGACCCAGTACTTC. Translation gives CASSLSWGGTQYF.

The gene calls are TRBV6-5 and TRBJ1-1, with D possibly being TRBD1 (5 bases). This CDR3 has 15 amino acids. Germline assignment: CDR1 MNHEY and CDR2 SVGAGI. The V and J ends lost 3 bases and 1 base respectively, with 12 bases between them. CDR3 in amino acids: CASSYPGHANTEAFF. The CDR3 DNA is TGTGCCAGCAGTTATCCCGGACACGCGAACACTGAAGCTTTCTTT.

The CDR3 sequence is CASSQEGRGYAEAFF. The CDR3 DNA reads as TGTGCCAGCAGCCAAGAAGGCAGGGGATACGCTGAAGCTTTCTTT. The genes are TRBV14 and TRBJ1-1; D may be TRBD1 (6 bases). V lost 0 bases, J lost 6 bases, and 14 bases lay in between. CDR3 length equals 15 residues. Per germline, CDR1 SGHDN and CDR2 FVKESK.

The chain joins TRBV6-5 to TRBJ1-1; TRBD1 matches 10 bases. The germline gives CDR1 MNHEY, CDR2 SVGAGI. The CDR3 length is 13 residues. V was clipped by 4 bases and J by 6 bases; unmatched bases: 2. CDR3 bases: TGTGCCAGCAGTTCCGGACAGGGGGCTGAAGCTTTCTTT. The encoded protein is CASSSGQGAEAFF.

V usage is TRBV10-2 and J usage is TRBJ2-7; 7 bases fit TRBD1. V shed 6 bases and J 6 bases; nucleotides not matched to a gene: 11. CDR1 WSHSY and CDR2 SAAADI come from the germline V gene. The CDR3 loop spans 14 amino acids. The CDR3 nucleotides read TGCGCCAGCAGCGCCGACAGGGTCAAGGGCGAGCAGTACTTC. It is translated as CASSADRVKGEQYF.

The V call is TRBV6-1, the J call TRBJ2-3, with 10 bases lining up with TRBD2. The CDR3 sequence is 15 residues long. J gave up 4 bases and V 5 bases, and 6 bases lay outside the gene matches. Germline V lookup: CDR1 MNHNS, CDR2 SASEGT. The CDR3 DNA reads TGTGCCAGCAGTTCAGCGGGGGGGCTAGCAGATACGCAGTATTTT. Translated: CASSSAGGLADTQYF.

This clone was detected a few times. The gene calls are TRBV14 and TRBJ1-2; no firm D call. V was pared by 4 bases and J by 6 bases, with 12 bases between. The CDR3 runs to 13 residues. CDR1 is SGHDN, CDR2 FVKESK, per germline. The CDR3 here is CASSPAGSHGYTF. In DNA form, the CDR3 reads TGTGCCAGCAGCCCCGCAGGAAGTCATGGCTACACCTTC.

CDR3 sequence (DNA): TGTGCCAGCAGTTACCAACGGGGGACTAACTATGGCTACACCTTC. Its protein is CASSYQRGTNYGYTF. The genes are TRBV6-6 and TRBJ1-2, with D possibly TRBD1 on 5 matching bases. V gave up 2 bases and J gave up 0 bases, with 10 bases separating them. The germline V gene has CDR1 MNHNY and CDR2 SVGAGI (reference sequence). The CDR3 is 15 residues long.

The chain couples TRBV2 to TRBJ1-1; maybe TRBD1 (5 bases). Germline V lookup: CDR1 SNHLY, CDR2 FYNNEI. The CDR3 length is 16 residues. V was pared by 3 bases and J by 0 bases, with 14 bases between. The CDR3 region has the DNA TGTGCCAGCAGTGACCCCTCAGGGAACTTGAACACTGAAGCTTTCTTT. Translation: CASSDPSGNLNTEAFF.

The chain has TRBV7-9 and TRBJ1-1; a weak D match, TRBD1 (6 bases). Deletions cut 1 base from V and 2 bases from J, with 11 bases between. Germline V gene lookup returns CDR1 SEHNR and CDR2 FQNEAQ (reference sequence). The CDR3 extends over 15 amino acids. CDR3 bases: TGTGCCAGCAGCTTAGTAGGGGGGGCCAACACTGAAGCTTTCTTT. Protein product: CASSLVGGANTEAFF. Full variable domain (remainder filled in from reference TRBV7-9 and TRBJ1-1): DTGVSQNPRHKITKRGQNVTFRCDPISEHNRLYWYRQTLGQGPEFLTYFQNEAQLEKSRLLSDRFSAERPKGSFSTLEIQRTEQGDSAMYLCASSLVGGANTEAFFGQGTRLTVV.

This clone was counted only a few times. This chain links TRBV5-4 with TRBJ2-1, with 10 bases matching TRBD1. Germline V gene data show CDR1 as SGHNT and CDR2 as YYREEE (reference sequence). After removal of 2 bases from V and 5 bases from J, the junction contained 4 bases not matched to a gene. CDR3 length: 15 residues. CDR3 amino acids: CASSLGQGGHNEQFF. The CDR3 coding sequence is TGTGCCAGCAGCTTAGGACAGGGGGGGCACAATGAGCAGTTCTTC.

Points on this clone: The junction shows a germline mismatch at one end, possibly a read error. The chain combines TRBV7-7 with TRBJ2-2, with 11 bases that match TRBD2. CDR3 length: 16 amino acids. From germline, CDR1 is SSHAT and CDR2 FNYEAQ (reference sequence). Written as DNA, the CDR3 is TGTGCTAGCAGCTTAGGACTAGCGGGTGGCACCGGGGAGCTGTTTTTT. It encodes CASSLGLAGGTGELFF.

The chain is built from TRBV6-1 and TRBJ1-2; D is unclear. CDR1 is MNHNS and CDR2 is SASEGT in the germline V gene. V was clipped by 4 bases and J by 8 bases, with 14 bases between them. The CDR3 extends over 13 amino acids. The CDR3 here is CASSAMGVLGYTF. In nucleotides, the CDR3 is TGTGCCAGCAGTGCCATGGGAGTTTTGGGCTACACCTTC.